This T cell receptor (beta chain) was identified during a study of OX40 agonist ivuxolimab in advanced cancers. Background for the entire study: Ivuxolimab was an agonistic, fully human IgG2 monoclonal antibody directed against OX40 (CD134), a costimulatory receptor. Intravenous ivuxolimab was administered to patients every 2 weeks at six dose levels: 0.01, 0.1, 0.3, 1.5, 3 and 10 mg/kg. Of the approximately 54 patients in dose escalation, about 20 had hepatocellular carcinoma, about 15 had melanoma, 9 had renal cell carcinoma and 9 had head and neck cancer. The dose-escalation cohort was around 83% male with a mean age of about 60 years, ranging from roughly 20 to 80. Prior anti-PD-1, anti-PD-L1 or anti-CTLA-4 therapy was permitted, and checkpoint inhibitors had been received by approximately 39% of dose-escalation patients. Three dose-escalation patients achieved partial responses, one with hepatocellular carcinoma and two with cutaneous melanoma. Peripheral TCRbeta sequencing aimed to test whether ivuxolimab altered TCR sequence diversity and caused clonal T-cell expansion. The monotherapy dose-escalation portion (N of about 50 patients) of the phase I ivuxolimab trial is reported in the paper. What the authors observed across the whole study: At doses of 0.1 to 3.0 mg/kg, clonal expansion of both CD4+ and CD8+ blood T cells was observed from baseline to week 6. The antigen specificity of the peripheral T cells that underwent clonal expansion was not determined. Low levels of normalized T-cell clonal expansion were also seen in some nonresponding patients. After ivuxolimab, more expanded clones were found on average in CD8+ T cells than in CD4+ T cells. In the 0.1-3.0 mg/kg groups, partial responders were among the patients with the lowest normalized peripheral clonal expansion, particularly in CD8+ T cells.

Concerning this clone itself: Its target antigen remains unknown. Base qualities were left out, and no much larger clone turns up one base away.

Patients with a history of autoimmune disease or receiving systemic immunosuppression were excluded from the trial. In every dose cohort, peripheral blood was drawn for TCR sequencing at baseline, cycle 4 day 1, and cycle 7 day 1. Samples were obtained from an open-label, multicenter, first-in-human phase I dose-escalation trial of ivuxolimab. Adults with locally advanced or metastatic melanoma, renal cell carcinoma, hepatocellular carcinoma or head and neck squamous cell carcinoma were enrolled in the trial. Before TCR sequencing, CD4+ T cells and CD8+ T cells were sorted from peripheral blood as separate populations. CDR1 and CDR2 were assigned from the germline V gene (reference sequence) as SEHNR and FQNEAQ. Cut back by 3 bases and 4 bases, the V and J ends lie 9 bases apart. Inclusive of the bounding cysteine and phenylalanine, the CDR3 is 13 residues long. Of all the DNA, just the CDR3 is kept, 39 bases in frame from base 1.

For sequencing of the TCRbeta CDR3 region, genomic DNA was extracted from the sorted cells. The immunoSEQ Assay was used for sequencing of TCRbeta CDR3 regions. TCRdb retrieved this table from immuneACCESS and kept in-frame rearrangements only. Not all clones are present; in checked studies, unresolved V genes account for under half, and no reason is known for the remainder. This sample lists 55,000 to 60,000 clones; about 82% were detected once. The ten largest account for 2.5% to 3% of the sample. This TCR derives from an adult with an advanced solid tumor such as melanoma, head and neck, liver or kidney cancer. Sample: CD4+ or CD8+ T cells sorted from blood, taken in a trial of the OX40 agonist ivuxolimab. The rearrangement combines TRBV7-9 with TRBJ1-2; possibly the D gene is TRBD1, per 5 matching bases. The CDR3 protein sequence reads: CASSLTRVYGYTF. The nucleotides read TGTGCCAGCAGCTTGACCAGGGTCTATGGCTACACCTTC.